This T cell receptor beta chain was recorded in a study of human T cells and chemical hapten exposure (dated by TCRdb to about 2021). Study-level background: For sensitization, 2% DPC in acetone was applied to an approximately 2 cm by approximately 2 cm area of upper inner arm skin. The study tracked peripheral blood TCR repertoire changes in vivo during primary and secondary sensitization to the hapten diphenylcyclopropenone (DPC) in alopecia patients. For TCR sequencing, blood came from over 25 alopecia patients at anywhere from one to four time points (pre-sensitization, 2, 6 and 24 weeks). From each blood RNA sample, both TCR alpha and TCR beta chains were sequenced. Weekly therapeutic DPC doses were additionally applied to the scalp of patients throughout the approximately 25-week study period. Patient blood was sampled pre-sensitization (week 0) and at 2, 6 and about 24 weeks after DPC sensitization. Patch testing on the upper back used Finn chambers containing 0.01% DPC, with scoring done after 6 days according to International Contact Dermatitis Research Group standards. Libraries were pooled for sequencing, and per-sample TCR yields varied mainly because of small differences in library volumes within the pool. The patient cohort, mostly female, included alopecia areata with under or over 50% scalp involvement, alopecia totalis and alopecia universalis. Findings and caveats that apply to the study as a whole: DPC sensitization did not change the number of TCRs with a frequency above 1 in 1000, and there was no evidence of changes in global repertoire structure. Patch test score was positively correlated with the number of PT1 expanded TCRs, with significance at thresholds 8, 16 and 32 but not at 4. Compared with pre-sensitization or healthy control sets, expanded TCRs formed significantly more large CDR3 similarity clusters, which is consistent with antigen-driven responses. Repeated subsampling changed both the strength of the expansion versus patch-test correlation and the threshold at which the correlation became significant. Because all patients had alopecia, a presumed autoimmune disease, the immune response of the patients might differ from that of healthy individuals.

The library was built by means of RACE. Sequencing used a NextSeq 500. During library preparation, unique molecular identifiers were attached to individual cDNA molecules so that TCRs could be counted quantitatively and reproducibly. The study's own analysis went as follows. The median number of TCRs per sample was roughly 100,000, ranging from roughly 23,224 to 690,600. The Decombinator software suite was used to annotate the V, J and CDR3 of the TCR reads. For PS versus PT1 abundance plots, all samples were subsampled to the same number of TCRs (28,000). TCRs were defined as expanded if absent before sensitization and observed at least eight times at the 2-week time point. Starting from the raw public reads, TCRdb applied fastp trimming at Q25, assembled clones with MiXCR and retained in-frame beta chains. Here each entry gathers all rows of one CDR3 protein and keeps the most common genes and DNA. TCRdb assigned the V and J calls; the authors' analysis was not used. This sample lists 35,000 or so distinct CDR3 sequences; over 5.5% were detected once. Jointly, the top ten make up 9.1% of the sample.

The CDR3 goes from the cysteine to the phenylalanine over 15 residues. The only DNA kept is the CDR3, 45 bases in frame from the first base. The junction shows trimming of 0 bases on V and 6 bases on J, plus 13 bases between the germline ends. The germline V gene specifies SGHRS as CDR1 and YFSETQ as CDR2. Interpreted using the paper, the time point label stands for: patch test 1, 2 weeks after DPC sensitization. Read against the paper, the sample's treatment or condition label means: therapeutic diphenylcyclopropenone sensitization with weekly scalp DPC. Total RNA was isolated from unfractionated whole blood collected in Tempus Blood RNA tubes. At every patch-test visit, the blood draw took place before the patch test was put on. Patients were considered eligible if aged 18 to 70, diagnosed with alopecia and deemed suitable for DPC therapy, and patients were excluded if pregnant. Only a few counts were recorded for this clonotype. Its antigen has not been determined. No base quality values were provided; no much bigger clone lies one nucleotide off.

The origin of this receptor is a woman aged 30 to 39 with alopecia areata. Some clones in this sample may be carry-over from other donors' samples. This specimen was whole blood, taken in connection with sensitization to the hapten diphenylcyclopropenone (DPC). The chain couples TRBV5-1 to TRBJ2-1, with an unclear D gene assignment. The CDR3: CASSLEGRQVNEQFF. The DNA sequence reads TGCGCCAGCAGCTTGGAGGGAAGGCAAGTCAATGAGCAGTTCTTC.